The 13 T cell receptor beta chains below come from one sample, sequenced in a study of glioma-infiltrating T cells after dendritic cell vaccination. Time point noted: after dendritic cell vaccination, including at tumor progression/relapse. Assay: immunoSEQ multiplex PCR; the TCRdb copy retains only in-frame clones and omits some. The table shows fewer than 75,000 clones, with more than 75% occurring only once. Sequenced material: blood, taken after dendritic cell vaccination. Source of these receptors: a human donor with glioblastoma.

CDR3 in DNA: TGTGCCAGCTCCCGCGAGGGAGTGGACGAGCAGTACTTC. Translating gives CASSREGVDEQYF. The genes are TRBV6-5 and TRBJ2-7, with a tentative D call TRBD2 (5 bases). CDR1 MNHEY and CDR2 SVGAGI come from the germline V gene. V dropped 8 bases and J dropped 5 bases, with 16 bases sitting between them. The CDR3 is made up of 13 amino acids.

The CDR3 coding sequence is TGTGCCAGCACCGGGACAGGGGGAGTGCAGCCCCAGCATTTT. The encoded protein is CASTGTGGVQPQHF. This chain links TRBV2 with TRBJ1-5; 11 nucleotides agree with TRBD1. The V and J ends lost 7 bases and 7 bases, in that order; junction bases with no gene match: 6. CDR1 and CDR2 from the germline V gene are SNHLY and FYNNEI. The CDR3 has 14 amino acids.

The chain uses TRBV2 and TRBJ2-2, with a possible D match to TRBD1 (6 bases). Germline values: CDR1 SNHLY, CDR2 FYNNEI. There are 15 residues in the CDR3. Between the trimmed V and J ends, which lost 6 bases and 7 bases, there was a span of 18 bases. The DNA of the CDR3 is TGTGCCAGCAGCCCCCAGGGGCCTAGGTACGGGGAGCTGTTTTTT. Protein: CASSPQGPRYGELFF.

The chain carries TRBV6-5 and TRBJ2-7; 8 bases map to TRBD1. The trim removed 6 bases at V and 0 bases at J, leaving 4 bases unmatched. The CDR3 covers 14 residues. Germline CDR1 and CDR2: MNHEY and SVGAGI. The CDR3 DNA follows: TGTGCCAGCAGGCGGACAGGGAGCTCCTACGAGCAGTACTTC. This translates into CASRRTGSSYEQYF.

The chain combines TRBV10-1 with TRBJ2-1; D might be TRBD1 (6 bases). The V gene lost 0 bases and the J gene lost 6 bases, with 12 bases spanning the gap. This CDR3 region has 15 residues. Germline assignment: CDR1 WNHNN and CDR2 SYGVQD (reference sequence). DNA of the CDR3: TGCGCCAGCAGTGAGTCGGGCAGGGGATCCAATGAGCAGTTCTTC. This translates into CASSESGRGSNEQFF.

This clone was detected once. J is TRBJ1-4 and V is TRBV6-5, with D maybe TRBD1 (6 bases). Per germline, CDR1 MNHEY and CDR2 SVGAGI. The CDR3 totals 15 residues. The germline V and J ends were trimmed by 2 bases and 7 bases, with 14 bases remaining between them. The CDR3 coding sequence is TGTGCCAGCAGTTACACCAGGGGCGTGGGTGAAAAACTGTTTTTT. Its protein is CASSYTRGVGEKLFF.

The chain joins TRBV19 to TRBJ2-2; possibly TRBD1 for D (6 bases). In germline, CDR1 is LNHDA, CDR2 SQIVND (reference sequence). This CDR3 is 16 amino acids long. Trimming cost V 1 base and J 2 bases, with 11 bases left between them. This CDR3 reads CASSIAGRGNTGELFF. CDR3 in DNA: TGTGCCAGTAGTATAGCAGGCAGGGGTAACACCGGGGAGCTGTTTTTT.

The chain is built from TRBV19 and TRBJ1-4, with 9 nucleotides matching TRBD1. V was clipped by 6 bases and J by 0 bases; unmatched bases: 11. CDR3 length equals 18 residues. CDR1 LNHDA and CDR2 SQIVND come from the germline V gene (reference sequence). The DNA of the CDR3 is TGTGCCAGTAGGGGGGACAGGGCCTCACTTGCAACTAATGAAAAACTGTTTTTT. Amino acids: CASRGDRASLATNEKLFF.

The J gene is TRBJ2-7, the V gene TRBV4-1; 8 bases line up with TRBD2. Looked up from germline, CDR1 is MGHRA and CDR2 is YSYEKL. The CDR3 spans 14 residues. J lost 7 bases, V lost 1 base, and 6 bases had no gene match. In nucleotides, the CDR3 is TGCGCCAGCAGCCAAGCGGGGGGGCGGCTGGAGCAGTACTTC. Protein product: CASSQAGGRLEQYF.

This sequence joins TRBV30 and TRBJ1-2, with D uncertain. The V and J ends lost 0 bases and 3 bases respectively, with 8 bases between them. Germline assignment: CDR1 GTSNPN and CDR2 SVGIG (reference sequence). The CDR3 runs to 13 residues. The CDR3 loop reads CAWSVQNYYGYTF. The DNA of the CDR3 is TGTGCCTGGAGTGTACAGAATTACTATGGCTACACCTTC. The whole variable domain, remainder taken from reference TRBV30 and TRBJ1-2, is SQTIHQWPATLVQPVGSPLSLECTVEGTSNPNLYWYRQAAGRGLQLLFYSVGIGQISSEVPQNLSASRPQDRQFILSSKKLLLSDSGFYLCAWSVQNYYGYTFGSGTRLTVV.

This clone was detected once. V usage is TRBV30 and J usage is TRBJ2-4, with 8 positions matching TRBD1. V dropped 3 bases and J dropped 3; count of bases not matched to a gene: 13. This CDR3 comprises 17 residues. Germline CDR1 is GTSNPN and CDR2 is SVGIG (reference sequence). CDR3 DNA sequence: TGTGCCTGGAGAGTTAGAACGACAGGGGCTCTCAAAAACATTCAGTACTTC. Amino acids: CAWRVRTTGALKNIQYF.

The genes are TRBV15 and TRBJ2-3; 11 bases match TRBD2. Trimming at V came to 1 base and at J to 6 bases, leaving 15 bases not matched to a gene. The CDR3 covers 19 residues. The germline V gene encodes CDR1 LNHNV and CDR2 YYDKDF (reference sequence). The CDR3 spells CATSRVSGGAVYGMDTQYF. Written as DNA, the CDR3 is TGTGCCACCAGCAGAGTTAGCGGGGGGGCCGTGTACGGTATGGATACGCAGTATTTT.

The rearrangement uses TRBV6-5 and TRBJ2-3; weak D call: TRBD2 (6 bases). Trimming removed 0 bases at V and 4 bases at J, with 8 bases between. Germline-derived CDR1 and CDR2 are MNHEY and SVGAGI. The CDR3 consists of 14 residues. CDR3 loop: CASSYSGGSDTQYF. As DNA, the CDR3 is TGTGCCAGCAGTTACTCGGGGGGTTCAGATACGCAGTATTTT.